Listed here are 10 T cell receptor beta chains from one sample, sequenced in a study of blood T cell repertoires in COVID-19. Method: immunoSEQ multiplex PCR; TCRdb's copy keeps in-frame clones and lacks some. The table shows around 30,000 clones, with over 75% occurring only once. Sequenced sample: peripheral blood. The receptors derive from a woman between 55 and 75 years old with active COVID-19.

The chain employs TRBV7-9 and TRBJ2-1; 12 nucleotides match TRBD2. This CDR3 has 16 residues. In germline, CDR1 is SEHNR, CDR2 FQNEAQ (reference sequence). V dropped 4 bases and J dropped 5; count of bases not matched to a gene: 6. The CDR3 here is CASSSTSGSPHNEQFF. The CDR3 DNA reads as TGTGCCAGCAGCTCGACTAGCGGGAGTCCCCACAATGAGCAGTTCTTC. The full variable domain, rest sourced from reference TRBV7-9 and TRBJ2-1, is DTGVSQNPRHKITKRGQNVTFRCDPISEHNRLYWYRQTLGQGPEFLTYFQNEAQLEKSRLLSDRFSAERPKGSFSTLEIQRTEQGDSAMYLCASSSTSGSPHNEQFFGPGTRLTVL.

V is TRBV19 and J is TRBJ2-5; maybe TRBD2 (6 bases). This CDR3 has 13 residues. From germline, CDR1 is LNHDA and CDR2 SQIVND (reference sequence). Trimming took 5 bases from V and 5 from J, leaving 12 bases between them. CDR3 region: CASSLTSPETQYF. The CDR3 coding sequence is TGTGCCAGTAGTCTGACTAGTCCGGAGACCCAGTACTTC.

This clone appeared a single time. V is TRBV6-5 and J is TRBJ1-6, with TRBD1 matching over 10 bases. J was trimmed by 9 bases and V by 6 bases; bases with no gene match: 5. The CDR3 sequence is 14 residues long. Germline CDR1 MNHEY, CDR2 SVGAGI. Here the CDR3 reads CASSPGQGSSPLHF. The CDR3 bases are TGTGCCAGCAGCCCGGGACAGGGGAGTTCACCCCTCCACTTT.

There are a few counts of this clone. J is TRBJ2-7 and V is TRBV6-2 or TRBV6-3, with D perhaps TRBD2 (6 bases). Per germline, CDR1 MNHEY and CDR2 SVGEGT. V was cut by 5 bases and J by 0 bases, with 17 bases left in between. The CDR3 is 16 amino acids. DNA of the CDR3: TGTGCCAGCAGTGACCGGCTTGCGCGGGGCTCCTACGAGCAGTACTTC. Protein: CASSDRLARGSYEQYF.

The chain uses TRBV29-1 and TRBJ1-2; TRBD1 matches at 12 bases. CDR1 is SQVTM and CDR2 is ANQGSEA in the germline V gene. The CDR3 loop spans 19 amino acids. Unmatched junction bases numbered 17, after V lost 6 bases and J lost 0 bases. Written as DNA, the CDR3 is TGCAGCGTCCAAGCCATTCCGGGACAGGGGGCCACAGCTAACTATGGCTACACCTTC. Translation: CSVQAIPGQGATANYGYTF.

The genes are TRBV7-2 and TRBJ2-2; D unresolved. Germline V CDR1 and CDR2: SGHTA, FQGNSA. CDR3 length equals 14 residues. Trimming removed 10 bases from V and 1 base from J, with 13 bases in between. CDR3 DNA: TGTGCCACGCGAGAGATGCGGAACACCGGGGAGCTGTTTTTT. Translation: CATREMRNTGELFF.

This clone was seen once. In DNA form, the CDR3 reads TGCAGTGCTAGTAACGGGGACAGGGCTGAAGCTTTCTTT. It specifies CSASNGDRAEAFF. The genes are TRBV20-1 and TRBJ1-1, with 9 bases lining up with TRBD1. CDR1 is DFQATT and CDR2 is SNEGSKA in the germline V gene (reference sequence). This CDR3 spans 13 amino acids. Trimming cost V 3 bases and J 6 bases; bases outside gene matches: 5.

This chain joins TRBV19 and TRBJ1-1, with 7 bases fitting TRBD1. From germline, CDR1 is LNHDA and CDR2 SQIVND (reference sequence). V shed 6 bases and J 1 base; nucleotides not matched to a gene: 5. This CDR3 has 14 residues. CDR3 residues: CASSGWTGNTEAFF. The CDR3 DNA is TGTGCCAGTAGCGGTTGGACAGGGAACACTGAAGCTTTCTTT.

This clone was recorded only once. The V and J genes are TRBV28 and TRBJ2-7; D gene ambiguous. This CDR3 has 11 residues. Germline V lookup: CDR1 MDHEN, CDR2 SYDVKM. V lost 5 bases to trimming and J lost 3 bases, with 5 bases between them. The CDR3 DNA reads as TGTGCCAGCAGTCCGTTCTACGAGCAGTACTTC. Translating it yields CASSPFYEQYF. Combining the CDR3 with reference TRBV28 and TRBJ2-7 gives the whole variable domain DVKVTQSSRYLVKRTGEKVFLECVQDMDHENMFWYRQDPGLGLRLIYFSYDVKMKEKGDIPEGYSVSREKKERFSLILESASTNQTSMYLCASSPFYEQYFGPGTRLTVT.

J is TRBJ2-7 and V is TRBV18, with 9 bases that match TRBD1. The J segment lost 2 bases and the V segment lost 3 bases, leaving 5 bases of the junction unmatched. The CDR3 is 15 amino acids. Germline lookup yields CDR1 KGHSH and CDR2 LQKENI. Here the CDR3 reads CASSPGQGLAYEQYF. In DNA form, the CDR3 reads TGTGCCAGCTCACCGGGACAGGGATTAGCCTACGAGCAGTACTTC.